The entry below describes one T cell receptor beta chain. Its antigen has not been determined. This entry comes from a study of cytomegalovirus exposure and HLA in healthy donors (dated by TCRdb to between 2016 and 2019). Looking at the study overall: According to an earlier analysis of several hundred of the donors, roughly 180 million T cells yielded 117 million unique TCR beta sequences and roughly 280 Gb of sequence data. An early release covering roughly 580 HLA-typed donors comprised roughly 300 gigabases of sequencing data and about 90 million unique TCR sequences. Of the roughly 400 genotyped donors, roughly 76% were placed in the genetic ancestry cluster associated with self-reported Caucasian donors. The study was designed to test whether signatures of past pathogen exposure could be identified by cataloging public T cell receptors. The study used immunosequencing to profile the T cell repertoires of several hundred subjects and linked those repertoires to cytomegalovirus serostatus. A separate validation cohort of about 110 different subjects was used in addition to the 666-subject first cohort. To predict cytomegalovirus infection status, the study brought together high-throughput TCR immunosequencing, statistical association of individual TCRs with disease status, and machine learning. A later analysis re-analyzed previously published TCR beta repertoires from several hundred donors and added high-resolution HLA genotyping to study TCR occurrence patterns. Rather than drawing on any new phenotypic data, the later analysis identified candidate immune exposures from TCR beta sequences and the way those sequences occurred across donors. In an earlier analysis of several hundred of the donors, high-throughput TCR beta sequencing was used to judge whether each TCR beta V gene segment behaved as functional or pseudogenic. Donor age, sex, ethnicity and CMV serostatus were collected together with the repertoire data. In a later genetic analysis, genome-wide SNP genotypes for about 55% of the roughly 700 donors were used, and that subset was treated as a discovery cohort. All discovery cohort repertoires had been generated on a single sequencing platform. Both class I and class II loci were covered by HLA typing, at four-digit resolution. The number of typed donors differed by locus: roughly 620-630 for A, B, C, DRB1 and DQB1; 500 to 550 for DQA1; over 600 for DPA1; and about 450 for DPB1. About five DR-DQ haplotypes were treated as single units for association and clustering because of strong linkage in the cohort. Among 398 genotyped donors of the cohort, an average of approximately 220,000 unique TCR beta nucleotide sequences was sequenced per donor, of which about 19% were non-productive.

The germline V gene (reference sequence) supplies CDR1 MNHEY and CDR2 SMNVEV. V is reduced by 2 bases and J by 0 bases, leaving a spacing of 10 bases between them. The CDR3 has 15 amino acids, counting the end cysteine and phenylalanine. The only DNA kept is the CDR3, 45 bases in frame from the first base. The library came from the immunoSEQ multiplex PCR assay. A mixture of 60 forward primers for TCR Vbeta segments and 13 reverse primers for TCR Jbeta segments was used in the multiplex PCR. A multiplex PCR assay on genomic DNA amplified the CDR3 region of rearranged TCR beta genes. Amplified TCR beta libraries were sequenced as 87-base-pair reads on the Illumina HiSeq System. As for the authors' bioinformatics: A later analysis tallied roughly 80 million unique TCR beta chains across the 550 to 850 repertoires, and roughly 11 million of those chains were shared by two or more donors. Raw reads were error-corrected and collapsed into unique sequences with a nearest-neighbor algorithm that merged closely related sequences to remove PCR and sequencing errors. To assign V, D and J gene segments, CDR3 sequences were aligned to IMGT reference sequences. For a sequence to be retained, at least a six-nucleotide match to both a V gene segment and a J gene segment was required. Rearrangements were called productive when the CDR3 lacked stop codons and stayed in frame with V and J; all others were non-productive. CDR3 was defined by IMGT convention, running from the second conserved V-encoded cysteine to the conserved J-encoded phenylalanine. The earlier analysis of 450 to 750 of the donors excluded any sequence lacking an unambiguous match to a single V gene segment. In an earlier analysis of 500 to 750 of the donors, V segments were called functional above 56.7% productive rearrangements and were called segregating when the between-donor standard deviation exceeded 5%. A statistical classification framework was built for diagnosing cytomegalovirus status from the catalog of TCR beta chain sequences. In a later analysis, TCR nucleotide sequences were compared against IMGT/GENE-DB human TR gene sequences so that V and J genes could be assigned. In a later analysis, CDR3 sequences and most-parsimonious VDJ recombination scenarios were assigned using the TCRdist pipeline. In a later analysis, each TCR beta chain was defined by its CDR3 amino acid sequence together with its V-gene family, and reads without a unique V-gene family were excluded. As a way to deal with suspected cross-contamination and a sequencing artifact, a later analysis dropped approximately 570 nucleotide sequences that were highly shared and had low generation probability. A later analysis calculated a clonal expansion index for each public chain from normalized within-repertoire ranks of inferred template counts. In a later analysis, generation probabilities were computed using a VDJ recombination model fitted to out-of-frame rearrangements, and the results were checked against IGoR. In a later analysis, hypergeometric tests were used to score TCR-TCR, TCR-HLA and TCR-CMV co-occurrence, with a repertoire-size bias correction applied to TCR pairs. A later analysis estimated false discovery rates by permuting HLA or CMV assignments 20 times. In a later analysis, co-occurring TCRs were grouped using DBSCAN, and TCRdist sequence similarity was added for clustering within HLA-allele-positive subsets. Repertoires with fewer than 30,000 or more than 120,000 public chains, plus five repertoires with anomalous nucleotide sharing, were excluded from co-occurrence clustering. Sourced from immuneACCESS, this table was stored by TCRdb with only in-frame sequences that have V and J called. A share of the clones is absent; for the studies checked, an unresolved V gene accounts for under half, and the remainder has no known explanation. D and trimming come from the DNA, and the V and J calls and clone size come from that table. The table kept for this sample lists about 77,000 clones. Clones ranked in the top ten supply roughly 15% of the sample.

The study at large found these results: The 87-base-pair reads could not distinguish some IMGT-functional V segments, including TRBV6-2 and TRBV6-3, so those segments were excluded. According to a later analysis, most CMV-associated TCR beta chains appeared to be HLA-restricted, and the HLA associations seemed to be driven largely by CMV exposure. In a later analysis, HLA-associated TCR beta chains showed more clonal expansion and lower generation probabilities than non-associated chains that were equally common. Because counts were too low, 15 to 20 rarely observed V segments, including chromosome 9 orphons, were excluded from the earlier analysis of some 590 of the donors. The cohort was sequenced for TCR beta chains only, and without alpha or paired-chain data the features that could be detected were limited. Broadly in line with IMGT annotations, most TCR beta V segments showed up in productive rearrangements about 87% or about 30% of the time in an earlier analysis of approximately 640 of the donors. In a later genetic analysis, fewer N-insertions in productive TCRs were reported among donors in an Asian-associated ancestry cluster than the roughly 700-donor mean. Because HLA typing was missing for some donors at each locus, association tests included only the typed subset. In a later analysis, TCR association rates were found to vary across HLA loci, with the most associated TCRs seen for DRB1 alleles and the fewest for HLA-C alleles. In a later analysis, about 16,000 TCR beta sequences were associated with specific HLA alleles at a false discovery rate of 0.05. While some public TCRs were present in many individuals, most TCR sequences turned up only very rarely across donors. A total of about 180 TCR beta chains were listed by the study as associated with cytomegalovirus. When HLA alleles, especially DR and DQ, strongly co-occurred, TCR associations were difficult to assign to individual alleles. A few of the identified cytomegalovirus-associated TCR beta chains were confirmed in vitro to be specific for cytomegalovirus antigens. Sequencing depth was assumed to be roughly uniform across donors in the presence/absence analyses, though that assumption may not hold. A further reported finding was that TCR beta sequences accurately predicted the HLA-A and HLA-B alleles for most subjects in the first cohort. The authors suggested that the approach could potentially be generalized to other disease states and immunological phenotypes. For the cohort, immune exposure information was limited to CMV serostatus. A later genetic analysis associated a missense DCLRE1C variant with V-gene and J-gene trimming of TCR beta chains, and an independent cohort replicated the association. According to a later analysis, parvovirus B19, influenza, CMV and Epstein-Barr virus appeared linked to several top co-occurrence clusters. A cluster of highly shared sequence variants was judged likely to represent a technical artifact of the sequencing pipeline. Linkage disequilibrium might explain the correlated functional status among segregating V segments, but an unknown experimental factor could not be excluded. The classifier was reported to diagnose cytomegalovirus status with high specificity and sensitivity in both the original cohort and the validation cohort.

The cohort consisted of 666 healthy bone marrow donors. At the time of sampling, all cohort members were nominally healthy, though unrecorded immune exposures were likely present. The donor was CMV seropositive and was included in the group of 250 to 350 seropositive cohort members. A peripheral blood sample was collected from each donor, and TCR beta sequencing was performed on peripheral blood mononuclear cells. The Qiagen DNeasy Blood Extraction Kit was used to extract genomic DNA from the blood cell samples. The chain uses TRBV27 and TRBJ2-5; TRBD1 is possibly the D segment (5 matching bases). The specimen was PBMCs. The clonotype was recovered from a man between 50 and 59 years old in good health and CMV-seropositive. The nucleotide sequence reads TGTGCCAGCAGTTTAGTAGGGGCTTACCAAGAGACCCAGTACTTC. Its translation reads: CASSLVGAYQETQYF.